These 3 T cell receptor beta chains share one sample of origin, sequenced in a study of PD-1 blockade in classical Hodgkin lymphoma. The method was immunoSEQ multiplex PCR; TCRdb's version includes in-frame clones alone and lacks a portion of them. Of about 100,000 clones in the sample, about 89% are singletons; the top ten hold about 6.4%. Brentuximab vedotin exposure varied, and every patient relapsed after autologous stem cell transplantation. The sequencing used peripheral blood mononuclear cells (PBMCs), collected before the second cycle of nivolumab. The origin of the receptors is a human donor with classical Hodgkin lymphoma.

This clone was seen once. This sequence joins TRBV27 and TRBJ2-1; D uncertain. Germline V gene data show CDR1 as MNHEY and CDR2 as SMNVEV (reference sequence). The CDR3 is 15 amino acids. Trimming pared 0 bases from V and 5 bases from J, leaving 11 bases between. CDR3 amino acids: CASSLSWGIHNEQFF. CDR3 coding DNA: TGTGCCAGCAGTTTATCATGGGGAATCCACAATGAGCAGTTCTTC.

The chain joins TRBV9 to TRBJ2-7, with D uncertain. V gave up 0 bases and J gave up 0 bases, with 10 bases separating them. This CDR3 contains 15 residues. Germline V gives CDR1 SGDLS, CDR2 YYNGEE. The CDR3 bases are TGTGCCAGCAGCGTAGATCACGGTTACTCCTACGAGCAGTACTTC. Translation: CASSVDHGYSYEQYF.

V is TRBV11-2 and J is TRBJ2-7, with 8 bases that match TRBD2. With V trimmed by 5 bases and J by 0 bases, 6 bases remained unmatched. The CDR3 totals 15 residues. CDR1 is SGHAT and CDR2 is FQNNGV in the germline V gene. The CDR3 loop reads CASSAPGLGSYEQYF. The DNA of the CDR3 is TGTGCCAGCAGCGCTCCGGGACTAGGCTCCTACGAGCAGTACTTC.